The T cell receptor (beta chain) described here comes from a study of shared clonotypes between healthy human individuals (dated by TCRdb to between 2020 and 2021). Study-wide context: The cohort comprised a couple of women and a few men aged 18 to 49 years. Per donor, three plates each were used for CD4 naive and CD4 memory, two for CD8 naive, and one for CD8 memory. The study deeply sequenced blood TCR repertoires of about 5 healthy adults to estimate repertoire size and the extent of clonotype sharing between individuals. Libraries were prepared and TCR repertoires were sequenced by different laboratories using diverse techniques, in order to increase sequencing depth and limit assay-specific biases. Each donor's leukapheresis produced roughly between about 0.9 and 9.5 billion PBMCs.

Trimmed from V: 5 bases; trimmed from J: 3 bases; junction bases lacking a gene match: 18. There are 19 amino acids in the CDR3, from cysteine to phenylalanine inclusive. Just the 57-base CDR3 DNA is kept, in frame starting at base 1. The germline V gene (reference sequence) sets CDR1 to SEHNR and CDR2 to FQNEAQ. On this clone: The clone's antigen remains unknown. No qualities accompany the bases; no much larger clone lies one base away.

CD8 naive samples were obtained by positive selection for CCR7 among CD45RO-negative cells, yielding a CD45RA+CCR7+ population from which TemRA cells were excluded. The donors were healthy, HIV-negative adults with no recently reported acute infections or vaccinations. Only Caucasian adults living in Nashville, Tennessee, USA were represented among the donors. Blood was collected by leukapheresis, and PBMCs were isolated by Ficoll-Histopaque density gradient centrifugation and then cryopreserved in liquid nitrogen vapor phase. Analytical flow cytometry was used to check the purity and quantity of every magnetically sorted T cell population. From each sorted fraction, genomic DNA was isolated and quantified by UV absorbance on a Nanodrop 2000c. What the study reported, not specific to this receptor: Based on pairwise subsampling, the degree of clonotype sharing among donors was expected to be affected by sequencing depth. Naive subsets generally had larger estimated clonotype richness than memory subsets did. Compared with non-shared clonotypes, the clonotypes found in all four sorted-subset donors had higher generation probabilities. Sampling was limited to blood, and TCR repertoires in tissue likely differ from TCR repertoires in blood. Even with the large sequencing depth, rarefaction of the sorted-subset datasets indicated that sequencing was incomplete. Across a handful of donors, around 5.4% of naive CD4, around 3.5% of naive CD8, about 2.3% of memory CD4, and 0.3% to 0.45% of memory CD8 clonotypes were shared. Because the study included only a small number of donors, the genetic and exposure-history diversity represented was limited.

Using the deep immunoSEQ assay, TCR CDR3 regions were amplified from genomic DNA by multiplex PCR. Extracted genomic DNA from each cell subset was spread evenly across all wells of several immunoSEQ 96-well plates, with each plate serving as a replicate. For sorted subsets, around 200 ng genomic DNA, equal to tens of thousands of T cell genomes, was loaded into each replicate PCR. The purified libraries were quantified using a Qubit 3.0 fluorometer, sized with a Bioanalyzer 2100, and then quantified again using the KAPA Library Quantification kit. Every immunoSEQ 96-well plate was sequenced on a dedicated single-read 150-cycle Illumina NextSeq 550 flow cell. Per the source publication's procedure: The immunoSEQ output contained only junctional sequences without quality scores, so filtering could not match that applied to full-length reads. Sequences were annotated with PyIR, a Python wrapper for IgBLAST v1.9, using IMGT germline references to assign V/J genes and CDR3. Reads were removed for weak V/J assignments (E-value above 1e-6), missing CDR3, stop codons, out-of-frame junctions, or ambiguous translated residues. V3J clonotypes were defined as sequences sharing an identical inferred V gene, J gene, and CDR3 amino acid sequence. Percentage overlap between repertoires was calculated by dividing the number of shared unique clonotypes by the size of the smaller repertoire. Three approaches were used to assess repertoire richness: RTK rarefaction, the Chao1 estimator, and Recon v2.1 estimates of unobserved clonotypes. OLGA was used to compute generation probabilities for all TCRbeta clonotypes that the gDNA method yielded from a few donors. TCRdb carries this immuneACCESS record with in-frame sequences only. Its versions omit some clonotypes, under half of them owing to an unresolved V gene in the studies checked, with the rest unexplained. V, J and clone size derive from that table, while D and trimming were established from the DNA sequence. This sample comprises about 590,000 clones, just under 97% of them detected only once. Of the sample, 0.085% to 0.11% is held by the ten largest clones.

The sequenced material came from naive CD8+ T cells sorted from blood. Taken with the paper, the label for cell subset or site translates to: CD45RA+CCR7+. Recombination connected TRBV7-9 to TRBJ2-7, and 11 junction bases match TRBD2. The receptor was isolated from a woman aged 25 to 45 in good health. The nucleotides read TGTGCCAGCAGCCCCGCACCGGGACTAGCGGTTACGCCCCACTACGAGCAGTACTTC. Its protein product is CASSPAPGLAVTPHYEQYF.